The 2 T cell receptor beta chains reported below all come from one sample, sequenced in a study of cytomegalovirus exposure and HLA in healthy donors. PCR was performed using 60 Vbeta and 13 Jbeta primers. Method: immunoSEQ multiplex PCR; TCRdb's copy keeps in-frame clones and lacks some. This table holds around 140,000 clones, over 65% found once. The sequencing input was PBMCs. These receptors were taken from a female donor in good health and CMV-seronegative.

The gene calls are TRBV18 and TRBJ1-1; the D is unclear. V lost 3 bases to trimming and J lost 2 bases, with 13 bases between them. This CDR3 has 15 amino acids. Looked up from germline, CDR1 is KGHSH and CDR2 is LQKENI. CDR3: CASSPVTRSNTEAFF. CDR3 in DNA: TGTGCCAGCTCACCGGTGACACGTTCAAACACTGAAGCTTTCTTT.

Note on this clone: The junction departs from the called germline gene at one end, perhaps through a read error. This rearrangement joins TRBV7-9 to TRBJ1-2, with TRBD1 identical over 7 bases. The CDR3 contains 12 residues. The germline CDR1 and CDR2 sequences are SEHNR and FQNEAQ (reference sequence). CDR3 loop: CSSTKEQGPYTF. Here the CDR3 DNA reads TGTTCCAGCACCAAAGAACAGGGGCCGTACACCTTC. Filled out from reference TRBV7-9 and TRBJ1-2, the complete variable domain reads DTGVSQNPRHKITKRGQNVTFRCDPISEHNRLYWYRQTLGQGPEFLTYFQNEAQLEKSRLLSDRFSAERPKGSFSTLEIQRTEQGDSAMYLCSSTKEQGPYTFGSGTRLTVV.